These T cell receptor beta chains were read from a single sample in a study of T cells expressing NK-cell markers. No DNA is given; TCRdb re-called the 5' RACE reads and lists each CDR3 protein once. The table for this sample gives tens of thousands of distinct CDR3 sequences. Sequencing was carried out using blood T cells: a sorted CD56 or NKG2C T cell subset, CD4+ or CD8+ T cells, or bulk PBMC T cells (not recorded which). All receptors come from a woman aged 18-70 years in good health. CDR3s include the opening cysteine and the closing phenylalanine or tryptophan. Clone size, where shown, is once, few, many, or a class for clones that have expanded.

.,TRBJ1-1,TRBV4-1,CASSRPQGIASTEAFF
.,TRBJ2-3,TRBV2,CASSETSGGLTDTQYF
.,TRBJ2-1,TRBV9,CASRDMDGSSYNEQFF
.,TRBJ2-3,TRBV16,CASIFRTDSTDTQYF
.,TRBJ2-7,TRBV4-2,CASSPGLGTVEQYF
.,TRBJ1-3,TRBV2,CATLSSGNTIYF
.,TRBJ1-1,TRBV7-9,CASSLGGNAAEAFF
.,TRBJ2-7,TRBV7-7,CASSQTTSYEQYF
.,TRBJ1-1,TRBV6-5,CASSYPRQVVMNTEAFF
.,TRBJ1-1,TRBV5-1,CASSRDTKNTEAFF
.,TRBJ2-2,TRBV9,CASSPQREGPPGELFF
.,TRBJ2-7,TRBV29-1,CSVVLAGSYEQYF
.,TRBJ1-4,TRBV4-1,CASSLQPGPLNEKLFF
.,TRBJ1-1,TRBV21-1,CASQDRTSNTEAFF
.,TRBJ1-4,TRBV9,CASSPYAGLSIEKLFF
.,TRBJ2-6,TRBV27,CASRDFSGGLSGANVLTF
.,TRBJ2-7,TRBV5-6,CASSSGLAAEQYF
.,TRBJ1-4,TRBV20-1,CSARAPTNEKLFF
.,TRBJ2-1,TRBV10-3,CAISESRSGDYLNNEQFF
.,TRBJ2-5,TRBV19,CASSEWGSGETQYF
.,TRBJ1-4,TRBV5-1,CASSRDPDGEKLFF
.,TRBJ2-5,TRBV28,CASSSLGAPGETQYF
.,TRBJ2-2,TRBV28,CASSRLGELFF
.,TRBJ2-1,TRBV4-1,CASSQGGSDHNEQFF
large,TRBJ2-1,TRBV5-6,CASSLGGISYNEQFF
.,TRBJ1-3,TRBV29-1,CSVGGGGPTSGNTIYF
.,TRBJ1-6,TRBV7-9,CASSPGGRNSPLHF
.,TRBJ2-7,TRBV5-1,CASSLGVGYEQYF
.,TRBJ2-1,TRBV10-3,CAISDLAGHNEQFF
.,TRBJ2-2,TRBV12-3/TRBV12-4,CASRPDSGELFF
.,TRBJ2-7,TRBV7-9,CASSFEAFNDEQYF
.,TRBJ2-7,TRBV7-9,CASSYGRTETYEQYF
.,TRBJ2-7,TRBV3-1,CASSPGTLYEQYF
.,TRBJ2-1,TRBV7-9,CASSLASTEQFF
.,TRBJ2-1,TRBV20-1,CSVSYSGLGNEQFF
.,TRBJ1-3,TRBV2,CASRVGTASGNTIYF
.,TRBJ2-1,TRBV20-1,CSAIGLAGEREQFF
.,TRBJ2-3,TRBV2,CASSELGAASTDTQYF
.,TRBJ1-1,TRBV10-3,CAISGRDRGMNTEAFF
.,TRBJ1-1,TRBV5-1,CASSLEAGPMNTEAFF
.,TRBJ2-2,TRBV15,CATSRDGQGGGNTGELFF
.,TRBJ2-7,TRBV3-1,CASSHIPLAGGGEQYF
.,TRBJ2-2,TRBV29-1,CSVEVSPNTGELFF
.,TRBJ1-2,TRBV9,CASSVADGNYGYTF
.,TRBJ1-5,TRBV7-9,CASSTTDRGPGSNQPQHF